The 27 T cell receptor beta chains given below trace back to one sample, sequenced in a study of T cell changes during pregnancy in multiple sclerosis. Repertoires were generated with immunoSEQ multiplex PCR, while TCRdb's copy carries only in-frame clones and drops some. The sample consists of approximately 74,000 clones, 70% to 90% of them appearing once. Specimen: peripheral blood, collected before pregnancy. The receptors come from a female donor with multiple sclerosis, enrolled in a pregnancy study.

This chain connects TRBV18 to TRBJ2-7; weak D call: TRBD1 (6 bases). CDR1 and CDR2 from the germline V gene are KGHSH and LQKENI. The V end was cut by 2 bases, the J end by 7 bases, with 18 bases between. CDR3 length: 15 residues. For the CDR3, the DNA is TGTGCCAGCTCACCAGGAAGCCGACAGGTAGATGAGCAGTACTTC. This encodes CASSPGSRQVDEQYF.

In this sample, this clone turned up once. V gene TRBV11-2 combines with J gene TRBJ2-3, with TRBD2 identical over 11 bases. The germline V gene encodes CDR1 SGHAT and CDR2 FQNNGV. V lost 5 bases, J lost 2 bases, and 6 bases stayed unmatched. This CDR3 is 16 amino acids long. CDR3 DNA: TGTGCCAGCAGCCGCGGGGGACTAGCGGTCACAGATACGCAGTATTTT. Protein: CASSRGGLAVTDTQYF.

CDR3 coding DNA: TGCGCCAGCAGCTTGCGTGTCCCCGATGAGCAGTTCTTC. This gives the protein CASSLRVPDEQFF. The chain couples TRBV5-1 to TRBJ2-1; D is ambiguous. The germline V and J ends were trimmed by 1 base and 8 bases, with 10 bases remaining between them. CDR1 and CDR2 (germline): SGHRS, YFSETQ. The CDR3 spans 13 residues.

The chain couples TRBV21-1 to TRBJ2-5; TRBD2 is the table's D call, not checked against the DNA. TRBV21-1 is annotated as a pseudogene. This CDR3 has 11 amino acids. The CDR3 loop reads CASSTEETQYF. The CDR3 DNA reads TGTGCCAGCAGCACCGAGGAGACCCAGTACTTC.

The chain combines TRBV6-5 with TRBJ1-4, with a possible D match to TRBD1 (6 bases). This CDR3 comprises 14 residues. The V end was cut by 6 bases, the J end by 8 bases, with 16 bases between. Germline-derived CDR1 and CDR2 are MNHEY and SVGAGI. The CDR3 reads CASSTTGRVEKLFF. In nucleotides, the CDR3 is TGTGCCAGCAGCACTACAGGGAGGGTCGAAAAACTGTTTTTT.

The genes are TRBV27 and TRBJ2-7, with 8 bases identical to TRBD1. The length of the CDR3 is 14 residues. In germline, CDR1 is MNHEY, CDR2 SMNVEV (reference sequence). J lost 2 bases, V lost 6 bases, and 6 bases had no gene match. The CDR3 region is CASRPWTGTYEQYF. The CDR3 DNA sequence: TGTGCCAGCAGACCGTGGACAGGGACCTACGAGCAGTACTTC.

The chain carries TRBV19 and TRBJ1-1; possible D gene TRBD1, 6 bases. The V gene lost 1 base and the J gene lost 1 base, with 16 bases spanning the gap. Germline-derived CDR1 and CDR2 are LNHDA and SQIVND (reference sequence). The CDR3 has 17 amino acids. CDR3 sequence: CASSIGLRNRANTEAFF. The CDR3 DNA reads TGTGCCAGTAGTATAGGATTACGGAACAGGGCGAACACTGAAGCTTTCTTT.

The chain combines TRBV11-2 with TRBJ1-1; 9 bases match TRBD1. There are 18 residues in the CDR3. Germline V gene data show CDR1 as SGHAT and CDR2 as FQNNGV. J gave up 0 bases and V 4 bases, and 12 bases lay outside the gene matches. CDR3 protein: CASSSRPGQGDLNTEAFF. Written as DNA, the CDR3 is TGTGCCAGCAGCTCAAGACCGGGACAGGGAGATTTGAACACTGAAGCTTTCTTT.

The chain uses TRBV5-1 and TRBJ2-5; TRBD1 agrees at 7 bases. Trimming at V came to 3 bases and at J to 5 bases, leaving 7 bases not matched to a gene. The CDR3 is 14 residues long. Germline V lookup: CDR1 SGHRS, CDR2 YFSETQ. CDR3 DNA sequence: TGCGCCAGCAGCTCGCAGGGGGTGTTGGAGACCCAGTACTTC. Translated, it gives CASSSQGVLETQYF.

This rearrangement joins TRBV5-1 to TRBJ2-7; 7 bases line up with TRBD2. The germline V gene has CDR1 SGHRS and CDR2 YFSETQ. J lost 1 base, V lost 4 bases, and 8 bases had no gene match. This CDR3 has 15 amino acids. The CDR3 DNA follows: TGCGCCAGCAGCAGTGGGGAGGGTCTATCCTACGAGCAGTACTTC. This translates into CASSSGEGLSYEQYF.

The count of this clone is one. V and J are TRBV2 and TRBJ1-2, with D perhaps matching TRBD1 (6 bases). The CDR3 has 14 residues. V lost 4 bases and J lost 5, with 14 bases in between. CDR1 and CDR2 (germline): SNHLY, FYNNEI. The CDR3 sequence: CASSAQGPFYGYTF. In nucleotides, the CDR3 is TGTGCCAGCAGTGCCCAGGGGCCCTTTTATGGCTACACCTTC. The full variable domain, rest sourced from reference TRBV2 and TRBJ1-2, is EPEVTQTPSHQVTQMGQEVILRCVPISNHLYFYWYRQILGQKVEFLVSFYNNEISEKSEIFDDQFSVERPDGSNFTLKIRSTKLEDSAMYFCASSAQGPFYGYTFGSGTRLTVV.

This clone showed up just a few times. The chain carries TRBV7-2 and TRBJ1-3; a weak D match, TRBD1 (5 bases). The CDR3 is made up of 15 amino acids. The V gene's germline CDR1 is SGHTA and CDR2 FQGNSA. V was pared by 0 bases and J by 2 bases, with 8 bases between. In DNA, the CDR3 is TGTGCCAGCAGCTTAGCGGCAGGGCCTGGAAACACCATATATTTT. It encodes CASSLAAGPGNTIYF. The whole variable domain, filled in from reference TRBV7-2 and TRBJ1-3, reads GAGVSQSPSNKVTEKGKDVELRCDPISGHTALYWYRQSLGQGLEFLIYFQGNSAPDKSGLPSDRFSAERTGGSVSTLTIQRTQQEDSAVYLCASSLAAGPGNTIYFGEGSWLTVV.

This clone was found once. The chain has TRBV21-1 and TRBJ1-1. TRBV21-1 corresponds to a pseudogene. The CDR3 is 15 amino acids. CDR3 amino acids: CASSKGKRRNTEAFF. CDR3 nucleotides: TGTGCCAGCAGCAAAGGGAAGCGGAGGAACACTGAAGCTTTCTTT.

This rearrangement joins TRBV5-1 to TRBJ1-1, with D possibly matching TRBD1 (6 bases). Looked up from germline, CDR1 is SGHRS and CDR2 is YFSETQ. With 5 bases removed from V and 6 bases from J, the gap between germline ends came to 14 bases. The CDR3 has 13 residues. The CDR3 loop reads CASRVDDRPEAFF. DNA of the CDR3: TGCGCCAGCAGGGTTGACGACAGGCCTGAAGCTTTCTTT. The full variable domain, its missing parts supplied by reference TRBV5-1 and TRBJ1-1, is KAGVTQTPRYLIKTRGQQVTLSCSPISGHRSVSWYQQTPGQGLQFLFEYFSETQRNKGNFPGRFSGRQFSNSRSEMNVSTLELGDSALYLCASRVDDRPEAFFGQGTRLTVV.

The J gene is TRBJ2-7, the V gene TRBV19; 8 nucleotides align to TRBD2. V dropped 6 bases and J dropped 0; count of bases not matched to a gene: 10. The CDR3 has 16 amino acids. The V gene's germline CDR1 is LNHDA and CDR2 SQIVND (reference sequence). CDR3: CASSPSGGGFSYEQYF. Written as DNA, the CDR3 is TGTGCCAGTAGCCCCTCGGGGGGGGGCTTCTCCTACGAGCAGTACTTC.

The chain carries TRBV27 and TRBJ2-7, with TRBD2 as a possible D gene (5 bases). The CDR3 has 15 residues. V was cut by 8 bases and J by 1 base, with 18 bases left in between. Looked up from germline, CDR1 is MNHEY and CDR2 is SMNVEV (reference sequence). The CDR3 nucleotides read TGTGCCAGCCGGTCTGGATTTCGGGAATCCTACGAGCAGTACTTC. Translating gives CASRSGFRESYEQYF.

The gene calls are TRBV4-3 and TRBJ1-6, with 12 nucleotides matching TRBD1. The germline CDR1 and CDR2 sequences are LGHNA and YSLEER. The CDR3 runs 18 residues. Trimming at V came to 0 bases and at J to 10 bases, leaving 10 bases not matched to a gene. CDR3 in DNA: TGCGCCAGCAGCCAAGAAGGGGTGGGACAGGGGGCCCGATCACCCCTCCACTTT. This encodes CASSQEGVGQGARSPLHF.

This clone was found a few times. The chain combines TRBV7-2 with TRBJ1-6; 7 bases fit TRBD1. Germline CDR1 is SGHTA and CDR2 is FQGNSA. The CDR3 consists of 13 residues. The V segment lost 8 bases and the J segment 10 bases; nucleotides outside the gene matches: 8. CDR3 coding DNA: TGTGCCAGCTCGGACAGGACGGGGTCACCCCTCCACTTT. Its translation is CASSDRTGSPLHF.

Written as DNA, the CDR3 is TGCGCCAGCAGCCCGACAGGGGATGGGGACACAGATACGCAGTATTTT. Encoded protein: CASSPTGDGDTDTQYF. The genes are TRBV5-1 and TRBJ2-3; TRBD1 matches 8 bases. Germline V lookup: CDR1 SGHRS, CDR2 YFSETQ. There are 16 residues in the CDR3. V shed 4 bases and J 2 bases; nucleotides not matched to a gene: 9.

The chain is built from TRBV10-2 and TRBJ2-1; D gene ambiguous. The CDR3 runs 14 residues. Per germline, CDR1 WSHSY and CDR2 SAAADI. Trimming removed 7 bases from V and 0 bases from J, with 10 bases in between. CDR3 nucleotide sequence: TGCGCCAGCACCATCACTCCCTCCTACAATGAGCAGTTCTTC. Encoded protein: CASTITPSYNEQFF.

The chain has TRBV19 and TRBJ1-1, with a tentative D call TRBD1 (5 bases). With 8 bases removed from V and 1 base from J, the gap between germline ends came to 8 bases. This CDR3 is built from 12 residues. Germline CDR1 and CDR2: LNHDA and SQIVND (reference sequence). CDR3 coding DNA: TGTGCCAGTCCTACAGGGAACACTGAAGCTTTCTTT. Protein product: CASPTGNTEAFF.

The chain has TRBV30 and TRBJ1-4; D perhaps matches TRBD1 (5 bases). This CDR3 has 14 residues. Deletions cut 0 bases from V and 6 bases from J, with 11 bases between. Germline V CDR1 and CDR2: GTSNPN, SVGIG (reference sequence). This CDR3 reads CAWSVGGRDEKLFF. The CDR3 region has the DNA TGTGCCTGGAGTGTTGGGGGGAGGGATGAAAAACTGTTTTTT. Full variable domain (remainder filled in from reference TRBV30 and TRBJ1-4): SQTIHQWPATLVQPVGSPLSLECTVEGTSNPNLYWYRQAAGRGLQLLFYSVGIGQISSEVPQNLSASRPQDRQFILSSKKLLLSDSGFYLCAWSVGGRDEKLFFGSGTQLSVL.

The V gene is TRBV25-1, the J gene TRBJ1-1; the match to TRBD1 covers 8 bases. V was clipped by 6 bases and J by 3 bases; unmatched bases: 9. Germline-derived CDR1 and CDR2 are MGHDK and SYGVNS. This CDR3 comprises 15 residues. DNA of the CDR3: TGTGCCAGCAGGGAAGGACAGGGCGGCCACACTGAAGCTTTCTTT. It translates to CASREGQGGHTEAFF.

The J gene is TRBJ2-7, the V gene TRBV28; 7 bases map to TRBD1. Germline V CDR1 and CDR2: MDHEN, SYDVKM. This CDR3 region has 12 residues. J lost 2 bases, V lost 6 bases, and 1 base had no gene match. The CDR3 sequence is CASRGQPYEQYF. The DNA for the CDR3 is TGTGCCAGCAGGGGACAGCCCTACGAGCAGTACTTC. Filled out from reference TRBV28 and TRBJ2-7, the complete variable domain reads DVKVTQSSRYLVKRTGEKVFLECVQDMDHENMFWYRQDPGLGLRLIYFSYDVKMKEKGDIPEGYSVSREKKERFSLILESASTNQTSMYLCASRGQPYEQYFGPGTRLTVT.

The rearrangement uses TRBV30 and TRBJ2-1; possible D gene TRBD2, 6 bases. The CDR3 extends over 13 amino acids. The V and J ends lost 2 bases and 4 bases respectively, with 9 bases between them. Germline CDR1 is GTSNPN and CDR2 is SVGIG (reference sequence). The CDR3 loop reads CAWSMGGYNEQFF. CDR3 nucleotides: TGTGCCTGGAGTATGGGAGGATACAATGAGCAGTTCTTC.

The rearrangement links TRBV6-1 to TRBJ1-1; D perhaps matches TRBD1 (6 bases). Trimming stripped 7 bases from V and 6 bases from J, with 18 bases between. Looked up from germline, CDR1 is MNHNS and CDR2 is SASEGT. The CDR3 length is 14 residues. CDR3 bases: TGTGCCAGCACTTCCGGGACACCGACATCTGAAGCTTTCTTT. Translation: CASTSGTPTSEAFF.

This chain uses TRBV11-2 with TRBJ1-4; 9 positions agree with TRBD1. V lost 3 bases, J lost 4 bases, and 0 bases stayed unmatched. The germline V gene encodes CDR1 SGHAT and CDR2 FQNNGV. CDR3 length: 14 residues. CDR3 region: CASSLGQGNEKLFF. The CDR3 region has the DNA TGTGCCAGCAGCTTGGGACAGGGTAATGAAAAACTGTTTTTT.